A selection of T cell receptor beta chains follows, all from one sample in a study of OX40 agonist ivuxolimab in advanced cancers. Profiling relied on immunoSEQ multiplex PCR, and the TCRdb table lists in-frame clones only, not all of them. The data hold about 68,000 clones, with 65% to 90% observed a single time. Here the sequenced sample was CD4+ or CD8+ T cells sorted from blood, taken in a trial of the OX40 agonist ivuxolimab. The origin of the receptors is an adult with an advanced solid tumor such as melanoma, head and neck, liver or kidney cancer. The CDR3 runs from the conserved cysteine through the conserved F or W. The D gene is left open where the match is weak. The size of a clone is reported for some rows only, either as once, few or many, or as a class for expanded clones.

CASSSNPLAMNTEAFF	TGCGCCAGCAGCTCGAATCCCCTCGCAATGAACACTGAAGCTTTCTTT	.	TRBV5-1	TRBJ1-1	.
CASSLSSGLSTDTQYF	TGTGCCAGCAGCTTATCCAGCGGGCTTAGCACAGATACGCAGTATTTT	.	TRBV7-3	TRBJ2-3	once
CASSLGGLAETSTDTQYF	TGTGCCAGCAGCTTGGGGGGACTAGCGGAGACTAGCACAGATACGCAGTATTTT	TRBD2	TRBV5-4	TRBJ2-3	.
CAIRPARGSGANVLTF	TGTGCCATCAGACCGGCCCGAGGGTCTGGGGCCAACGTCCTGACTTTC	.	TRBV10-3	TRBJ2-6	.
CATSPGQRNTEAFF	TGTGCCACCAGCCCGGGACAGAGGAACACTGAAGCTTTCTTT	TRBD1	TRBV15	TRBJ1-1	.
CASSPSDAETSEQYF	TGTGCCAGCAGCCCATCGGACGCTGAGACCTCCGAGCAGTACTTC	.	TRBV11-3	TRBJ2-7	.
CASSLGQGGQETQYF	TGTGCCAGCAGTTTGGGACAGGGCGGGCAAGAGACCCAGTACTTC	TRBD1	TRBV28	TRBJ2-5	.
CASTGENGYTF	TGTGCCAGCACAGGGGAAAATGGCTACACCTTC	TRBD1	TRBV19	TRBJ1-2	.
CASSGPSGRTDTQYF	TGTGCCAGCTCAGGGCCTAGCGGCCGCACAGATACGCAGTATTTT	TRBD2	TRBV18	TRBJ2-3	.
CASSIRSGSETQYF	TGTGCCAGCAGCATCCGATCGGGATCAGAGACCCAGTACTTC	.	TRBV5-6	TRBJ2-5	.
CSVGLAGGSSYEQYF	TGCAGCGTGGGACTAGCGGGAGGGAGCTCCTACGAGCAGTACTTC	TRBD2	TRBV29-1	TRBJ2-7	.
CASSLSGGHTGELFF	TGTGCCAGCAGCTTGAGTGGGGGGCACACCGGGGAGCTGTTTTTT	.	TRBV7-9	TRBJ2-2	few
CASSELWGAGTEAFF	TGTGCCAGCAGTGAATTGTGGGGAGCTGGGACTGAAGCTTTCTTT	.	TRBV25-1	TRBJ1-1	.
CASSLVPRETQYF	TGTGCCAGCAGCTTAGTCCCCAGGGAAACGCAGTATTTT	.	TRBV11-1	TRBJ2-3	.
CATGREGLRQPQHF	TGTGCCACCGGACGGGAGGGGCTCAGACAGCCCCAGCATTTT	.	TRBV15	TRBJ1-5	.
CASSRGAVGEQYF	TGTGCCAGCAGCCGAGGGGCGGTTGGCGAGCAGTACTTC	.	TRBV11-2	TRBJ2-7	.
CASTPGGRTNEKLFF	TGTGCCAGCACTCCAGGGGGGAGGACTAATGAAAAACTGTTTTTT	TRBD1	TRBV6-1	TRBJ1-4	once
CASSMTTGGLLYF	TGTGCCAGTAGTATGACGACAGGGGGCTTATTGTACTTC	TRBD1	TRBV19	TRBJ2-7	.
CASSFGGGDRDYEQYF	TGTGCCAGCAGCTTTGGGGGCGGGGACAGGGACTACGAGCAGTACTTC	TRBD1	TRBV7-2	TRBJ2-7	.
CASSLSGFEGNTIYF	TGTGCCAGCAGTTTATCAGGGTTCGAAGGAAACACCATATATTTT	.	TRBV28	TRBJ1-3	.
CASSIPGQEYNEQFF	TGTGCCAGCAGCATTCCGGGACAGGAGTACAATGAGCAGTTCTTC	TRBD1	TRBV5-4	TRBJ2-1	.
CASTRVWNTEAFF	TGTGCCAGCACGCGGGTCTGGAACACTGAAGCTTTCTTT	.	TRBV14	TRBJ1-1	.
CASSFYGSGTDTQYF	TGTGCCAGCAGCTTCTATGGGTCGGGCACAGATACGCAGTATTTT	.	TRBV7-3	TRBJ2-3	.
CASSVDLREKLFF	TGTGCCAGCAGTGTGGACCTAAGGGAAAAACTGTTTTTT	.	TRBV2	TRBJ1-4	.
CASGQGGNTGELFF	TGCGCCAGCGGCCAAGGCGGGAACACCGGGGAGCTGTTTTTT	.	TRBV5-1	TRBJ2-2	.
CASKVDMNTEAFF	TGTGCCAGTAAGGTTGACATGAACACTGAAGCTTTCTTT	.	TRBV28	TRBJ1-1	once
CASSSQPGLAIDNEQFF	TGCGCCAGCAGCTCCCAACCGGGACTAGCTATCGACAATGAGCAGTTCTTC	TRBD2	TRBV5-1	TRBJ2-1	.
CSAPTASQQYF	TGCAGTGCTCCTACAGCGTCCCAGCAGTACTTC	.	TRBV20-1	TRBJ2-7	.
CASSVGGVSTEAFF	TGTGCCAGCAGCGTAGGGGGGGTTAGCACTGAAGCTTTCTTT	.	TRBV6-5	TRBJ1-1	.
CASSPSRGYNEQFF	TGTGCCAGCTCACCCTCTCGAGGCTACAATGAGCAGTTCTTC	.	TRBV18	TRBJ2-1	few
CASSPDSTSSYEQYF	TGCGCCAGCAGTCCCGACTCTACGAGCTCCTACGAGCAGTACTTC	.	TRBV5-1	TRBJ2-7	.
CASSSGGGFSGANVLTF	TGTGCCAGTAGTTCTGGGGGCGGTTTCTCTGGGGCCAACGTCCTGACTTTC	.	TRBV19	TRBJ2-6	.
CASSRRCGGRSVCQPQHF	TGTGCCAGCAGCAGGCGGTGTGGAGGGAGGTCGGTGTGCCAGCCCCAGCATTTT	.	TRBV21-1	TRBJ1-5	.
CASSEAASEQETQYF	TGTGCCAGCAGTGAAGCGGCTTCCGAACAAGAGACCCAGTACTTC	.	TRBV2	TRBJ2-5	.
CASSPGLAVYNEQFF	TGTGCCAGCAGTCCGGGACTAGCAGTTTACAATGAGCAGTTCTTC	TRBD2	TRBV27	TRBJ2-1	once
CASSFSGRATDTQYF	TGTGCCAGCAGCTTTAGCGGGAGAGCGACAGATACGCAGTATTTT	TRBD2	TRBV5-5	TRBJ2-3	.
CASSLISGQGYSGANVLTF	TGTGCCAGCAGTTTGATTTCTGGACAGGGGTACTCTGGGGCCAACGTCCTGACTTTC	TRBD1	TRBV28	TRBJ2-6	.
CASSQPTSRGETDTQYF	TGCGCCAGCAGTCAACCTACGTCCCGGGGTGAAACAGATACGCAGTATTTT	.	TRBV23-1	TRBJ2-3	.
CATSRQANYGYTF	TGTGCCACCAGCCGACAGGCCAACTATGGCTACACCTTC	.	TRBV15	TRBJ1-2	.
CASSLVGDTQYF	TGTGCCAGCAGCTTAGTGGGAGATACGCAGTATTTT	.	TRBV7-2	TRBJ2-3	.
CASSLGGGGTAEAFF	TGTGCCAGCAGCTTAGGGGGGGGCGGGACAGCTGAAGCTTTCTTT	TRBD1	TRBV11-2	TRBJ1-1	once
CAWEYTGRRYTEAFF	TGTGCCTGGGAGTACACAGGGCGTCGTTACACTGAAGCTTTCTTT	.	TRBV30	TRBJ1-1	.
CASSPASSYEQYF	TGTGCCAGCAGTCCTGCGAGCTCCTACGAGCAGTACTTC	.	TRBV28	TRBJ2-7	.
CASSVDSKQFF	TGCGCCAGCAGCGTGGACAGTAAGCAGTTCTTC	.	TRBV5-1	TRBJ2-1	.
CASSLGSVGNTEAFF	TGTGCCAGCAGCTTAGGGTCGGTCGGGAACACTGAAGCTTTCTTT	.	TRBV7-9	TRBJ1-1	.
CASSELTSDTQYF	TGTGCCAGCAGTGAATTAACTTCGGATACGCAGTATTTT	.	TRBV2	TRBJ2-3	few
CASSRSLEEKLFF	TGTGCCAGCTCTCGATCTTTAGAAGAAAAACTGTTTTTT	.	TRBV28	TRBJ1-4	.
CASRPTGRSNEQFF	TGTGCCAGCAGACCCACCGGGAGGTCCAATGAGCAGTTCTTC	TRBD2	TRBV2	TRBJ2-1	.
CASSSGRDFNTGELFF	TGTGCCAGCAGCTCGGGCAGGGACTTTAACACCGGGGAGCTGTTTTTT	.	TRBV11-3	TRBJ2-2	.
CASSSTTETQYF	TGTGCCAGCAGCTCTACAACGGAGACCCAGTACTTC	.	TRBV5-4	TRBJ2-5	.
CSAGIYEQYF	TGCAGTGCTGGGATCTACGAGCAGTACTTC	.	TRBV20-1	TRBJ2-7	.
CASSLGDQYEQYF	TGTGCCAGCAGCTTGGGGGACCAGTACGAGCAGTACTTC	.	TRBV7-2	TRBJ2-7	.